The 25 T cell receptor beta chains reported below all come from one sample, sequenced in a study of graft-versus-host responses after intestinal transplantation. TCRdb keeps only in-frame clones here, not all; method: immunoSEQ multiplex PCR. The repertoire holds roughly 120,000 clones, with just under 95% as singletons. Their antigen targets remain unknown. This sample comprised unstimulated CD8+ T cells sorted from spleen or lymph node cells, obtained before transplant. The receptors stem from a human donor who was the organ donor for an intestinal transplant.

The chain joins TRBV12-5 to TRBJ2-3; tentatively, D is TRBD2 (5 bases). Trimming took 5 bases from V and 0 from J, leaving 12 bases between them. CDR3 length: 15 amino acids. Germline values: CDR1 LGHNT, CDR2 FRNRAP. Here the CDR3 DNA reads TGTGCTAGTGGTCTTGGAGGTGTAAGCACAGATACGCAGTATTTT. This codes for CASGLGGVSTDTQYF. Combining the CDR3 with reference TRBV12-5 and TRBJ2-3 gives the whole variable domain DARVTQTPRHKVTEMGQEVTMRCQPILGHNTVFWYRQTMMQGLELLAYFRNRAPLDDSGMPKDRFSAEMPDATLATLKIQPSEPRDSAVYFCASGLGGVSTDTQYFGPGTRLTVL.

The chain couples TRBV9 to TRBJ1-2, with D possibly TRBD1 on 5 matching bases. The CDR3 has 15 amino acids. Germline lookup yields CDR1 SGDLS and CDR2 YYNGEE. Between the trimmed V and J ends, which lost 1 base and 0 bases, there was a span of 10 bases. The CDR3 DNA sequence: TGTGCCAGCAGCGTATCGCAGGGAGCTAACTATGGCTACACCTTC. This encodes CASSVSQGANYGYTF. The whole variable domain, filled in from reference TRBV9 and TRBJ1-2, reads DSGVTQTPKHLITATGQRVTLRCSPRSGDLSVYWYQQSLDQGLQFLIQYYNGEERAKGNILERFSAQQFPDLHSELNLSSLELGDSALYFCASSVSQGANYGYTFGSGTRLTVV.

The genes are TRBV7-2 and TRBJ2-7; 10 nucleotides align to TRBD2. CDR3 length equals 15 residues. Germline values: CDR1 SGHTA, CDR2 FQGNSA. V shed 2 bases, J shed 3 bases, and the junction held 4 bases outside the gene matches. The CDR3 DNA follows: TGTGCCAGCAGCTTACTAGCGGGAGACCTCTACGAGCAGTACTTC. Its protein is CASSLLAGDLYEQYF. Filled out from reference TRBV7-2 and TRBJ2-7, the complete variable domain reads GAGVSQSPSNKVTEKGKDVELRCDPISGHTALYWYRQSLGQGLEFLIYFQGNSAPDKSGLPSDRFSAERTGGSVSTLTIQRTQQEDSAVYLCASSLLAGDLYEQYFGPGTRLTVT.

The gene calls are TRBV27 and TRBJ1-2; 11 bases agree with TRBD1. With V trimmed by 4 bases and J by 2 bases, 6 bases remained unmatched. This CDR3 is 16 amino acids long. Germline values: CDR1 MNHEY, CDR2 SMNVEV (reference sequence). CDR3 residues: CASSSLGTGGNYGYTF. In DNA form, the CDR3 reads TGTGCCAGCAGTTCCCTCGGGACAGGGGGAAACTATGGCTACACCTTC.

The V gene is TRBV5-4, the J gene TRBJ1-1; D unclear. The CDR3 is made up of 12 amino acids. Germline CDR1 reads SGHNT; CDR2 reads YYREEE (reference sequence). Trimming removed 5 bases from V and 2 bases from J, with 7 bases in between. The CDR3 loop reads CASRTDNTEAFF. The CDR3 DNA is TGTGCCAGCAGAACCGACAACACTGAAGCTTTCTTT.

This chain uses TRBV27 with TRBJ2-1; D gene unclear. Germline CDR1 and CDR2: MNHEY and SMNVEV (reference sequence). CDR3 length equals 12 residues. V dropped 5 bases and J dropped 8 bases, with 10 bases sitting between them. CDR3: CASSSMVDEQFF. DNA of the CDR3: TGTGCCAGCAGTAGTATGGTGGATGAGCAGTTCTTC.

This chain uses TRBV29-1 with TRBJ1-3; 8 nucleotides match TRBD1. The V segment lost 7 bases and the J segment 0 bases; nucleotides outside the gene matches: 8. This CDR3 comprises 15 residues. Germline CDR1 reads SQVTM; CDR2 reads ANQGSEA. The CDR3 protein is CSATGTGPSGNTIYF. CDR3 coding DNA: TGCAGCGCGACCGGGACAGGCCCCTCTGGAAACACCATATATTTT.

Written as DNA, the CDR3 is TGTGCCAGCAGCCGATCAGATTCGGGAAATGAAAAACTGTTTTTT. It is translated as CASSRSDSGNEKLFF. This sequence joins TRBV7-6 and TRBJ1-4; D unclear. With 5 bases removed from V and 5 bases from J, the gap between germline ends came to 15 bases. CDR1 is SGHVS, CDR2 FNYEAQ, per germline. This CDR3 region has 15 residues.

The chain carries TRBV30 and TRBJ1-1; D is uncertain. The CDR3 extends over 11 amino acids. Germline V CDR1 and CDR2: GTSNPN, SVGIG (reference sequence). Trimming pared 0 bases from V and 6 bases from J, leaving 5 bases between. In nucleotides, the CDR3 is TGTGCCTGGAGTGTCAGTGCTGAAGCTTTCTTT. Encoded protein: CAWSVSAEAFF.

The genes are TRBV30 and TRBJ1-1; D gene uncertain. The CDR3 is made up of 13 amino acids. V lost 0 bases and J 5 bases, leaving 10 bases between the germline ends. Looked up from germline, CDR1 is GTSNPN and CDR2 is SVGIG (reference sequence). CDR3 sequence reads: CAWSVLVDTEAFF. CDR3 in DNA: TGTGCCTGGAGTGTACTGGTTGATACTGAAGCTTTCTTT.

The genes are TRBV6-5 and TRBJ2-7; D is ambiguous. In germline, CDR1 is MNHEY, CDR2 SVGAGI. CDR3 size: 14 residues. Trimming cost V 2 bases and J 5 bases, with 13 bases left between them. The CDR3 is CASSYLLWVHEQYF. CDR3 sequence (DNA): TGTGCCAGCAGTTACCTTTTATGGGTGCACGAGCAGTACTTC.

The chain couples TRBV6-1 to TRBJ1-5; D is possibly TRBD1 (6 bases). V was cut by 4 bases and J by 1 base, with 11 bases left in between. Per germline, CDR1 MNHNS and CDR2 SASEGT. The CDR3 loop spans 15 amino acids. DNA of the CDR3: TGTGCCAGCAGTGCGGGGGCCAGCAGCAATCAGCCCCAGCATTTT. Its translation is CASSAGASSNQPQHF.

As for this clone: The sample has other DNA sequences that encode this CDR3 too. The V and J genes are TRBV6-5 and TRBJ2-7; perhaps TRBD2 as D (5 bases). V was cut by 2 bases and J by 0 bases, with 8 bases left in between. CDR3 length equals 14 residues. The germline CDR1 and CDR2 sequences are MNHEY and SVGAGI. CDR3 sequence (DNA): TGTGCCAGCAGTTACGCGGGTTCCTCCTACGAGCAGTACTTC. Its translation is CASSYAGSSYEQYF.

The chain has TRBV27 and TRBJ2-1; 7 bases are a match to TRBD2. The CDR3 covers 14 residues. Germline V gives CDR1 MNHEY, CDR2 SMNVEV (reference sequence). V lost 6 bases and J lost 2; bases outside the gene matches: 4. This chain's CDR3 is CASSSSGTYNEQFF. The CDR3 coding sequence is TGTGCCAGCAGCTCTAGCGGCACCTACAATGAGCAGTTCTTC.

The chain employs TRBV9 and TRBJ1-2; D unclear. The V end was cut by 4 bases, the J end by 4 bases, with 14 bases between. The CDR3 has 14 amino acids. Germline V gene sequence: CDR1 SGDLS, CDR2 YYNGEE. The CDR3 sequence: CASSPDGSTYGYTF. CDR3 coding DNA: TGTGCCAGCAGCCCAGATGGGTCAACCTATGGCTACACCTTC.

The chain is built from TRBV5-1 and TRBJ2-7, with D possibly being TRBD1 (5 bases). Trimming cost V 0 bases and J 3 bases, with 10 bases left between them. CDR3 length equals 14 residues. CDR1 SGHRS and CDR2 YFSETQ come from the germline V gene. CDR3 residues: CASSLGQHNYEQYF. As DNA, the CDR3 is TGCGCCAGCAGCTTGGGACAGCACAACTACGAGCAGTACTTC. The whole variable domain, filled in from reference TRBV5-1 and TRBJ2-7, reads KAGVTQTPRYLIKTRGQQVTLSCSPISGHRSVSWYQQTPGQGLQFLFEYFSETQRNKGNFPGRFSGRQFSNSRSEMNVSTLELGDSALYLCASSLGQHNYEQYFGPGTRLTVT.

The chain couples TRBV29-1 to TRBJ2-3, with 16 bases fitting TRBD2. The CDR3 runs to 15 residues. Looked up from germline, CDR1 is SQVTM and CDR2 is ANQGSEA. The V segment lost 7 bases and the J segment 10 bases; nucleotides outside the gene matches: 11. Here the CDR3 reads CSARRGTSGRGPQYF. In DNA form, the CDR3 reads TGCAGCGCCCGGAGGGGGACTAGCGGGAGGGGTCCGCAGTATTTT.

The chain joins TRBV4-1 to TRBJ2-7; D ambiguous. The CDR3 sequence is 15 residues long. V was shortened by 1 base and J by 0 bases, with 10 bases between the two germline ends. Germline V gene lookup returns CDR1 MGHRA and CDR2 YSYEKL. In DNA form, the CDR3 reads TGCGCCAGCAGCCAAGGGGTGAAGGGCTCCTACGAGCAGTACTTC. It translates to CASSQGVKGSYEQYF.

The rearrangement uses TRBV27 and TRBJ2-7; possibly TRBD1 for D (6 bases). CDR1 MNHEY and CDR2 SMNVEV come from the germline V gene (reference sequence). This CDR3 comprises 16 residues. V lost 3 bases to trimming and J lost 0 bases, with 15 bases between them. The CDR3 here is CASSLYRERSSYEQYF. CDR3 DNA sequence: TGTGCCAGCAGTTTGTACAGGGAAAGGAGCTCCTACGAGCAGTACTTC.

Regarding this clone: Additional DNA sequences in this sample encode the identical CDR3. The rearrangement links TRBV12-5 to TRBJ2-1; D uncertain. V gave up 6 bases and J gave up 6 bases, with 12 bases separating them. The CDR3 sequence is 13 residues long. Germline V gene data show CDR1 as LGHNT and CDR2 as FRNRAP. The CDR3 region has the DNA TGTGCTAGTGGCCCCACGGTATTCAATGAGCAGTTCTTC. The encoded protein is CASGPTVFNEQFF.

This chain connects TRBV27 to TRBJ2-7, with D possibly TRBD1 on 6 matching bases. Deletions cut 0 bases from V and 2 bases from J, with 11 bases between. CDR1 and CDR2 (germline): MNHEY, SMNVEV (reference sequence). CDR3 length: 15 residues. The CDR3 is CASSLSNAGAYEQYF. CDR3 sequence (DNA): TGTGCCAGCAGTTTATCGAATGCAGGGGCCTACGAGCAGTACTTC.

The rearrangement links TRBV7-9 to TRBJ2-1, with TRBD2 identical over 10 bases. There are 17 residues in the CDR3. After removal of 7 bases from V and 3 bases from J, the junction contained 12 bases not matched to a gene. CDR1 is SEHNR, CDR2 FQNEAQ, per germline (reference sequence). The CDR3 coding sequence is TGTGCCAGCAAAAAATTGTGGGGGACTAGCGTCTACAATGAGCAGTTCTTC. Protein sequence: CASKKLWGTSVYNEQFF. The full variable domain, rest sourced from reference TRBV7-9 and TRBJ2-1, is DTGVSQNPRHKITKRGQNVTFRCDPISEHNRLYWYRQTLGQGPEFLTYFQNEAQLEKSRLLSDRFSAERPKGSFSTLEIQRTEQGDSAMYLCASKKLWGTSVYNEQFFGPGTRLTVL.

This clone is a singleton in its sample. The chain is built from TRBV4-1 and TRBJ2-1; possible D gene TRBD1, 7 bases. V was shortened by 4 bases and J by 4 bases, with 11 bases between the two germline ends. CDR1 and CDR2 from the germline V gene are MGHRA and YSYEKL. CDR3 length: 14 residues. CDR3 loop: CASSLSGGYNEQFF. The CDR3 coding sequence is TGCGCCAGCAGCCTTTCAGGGGGGTACAATGAGCAGTTCTTC.

This clone was detected only once. The chain combines TRBV4-3 with TRBJ2-7; TRBD1 aligns across 8 bases. CDR3 size: 14 residues. The junction had 1 base not matched to a gene; V was cut back by 2 bases and J by 1 base. Germline V gene sequence: CDR1 LGHNA, CDR2 YSLEER. CDR3 sequence: CASSQQGASYEQYF. DNA for the CDR3: TGCGCCAGCAGCCAACAGGGGGCTTCCTACGAGCAGTACTTC.

The rearrangement joins TRBV5-6 to TRBJ2-7, with D maybe TRBD2 (6 bases). Germline assignment: CDR1 SGHDT and CDR2 YYEEEE. Trimming cost V 2 bases and J 3 bases, with 15 bases left between them. This CDR3 region has 15 residues. The CDR3 protein is CASSFRDSGYYEQYF. The CDR3 DNA sequence: TGTGCCAGCAGCTTCCGCGATAGCGGCTACTACGAGCAGTACTTC.